A single sample is the source of the 30 T cell receptor beta chains below, sequenced in a study of cytomegalovirus exposure and HLA in healthy donors. It was with 60 Vbeta and 13 Jbeta primers that the PCR ran. Data came from immunoSEQ multiplex PCR; TCRdb stores just in-frame clones and leaves some out. The data contain about 77,000 clones, about 80% of them singletons. Input material: PBMCs. The source of these receptors is a man in his forties in good health and CMV-seronegative.

The table lists this clone with a count of one. This chain links TRBV10-3 with TRBJ1-1; TRBD1 is a possible D gene (6 bases). Germline V CDR1 and CDR2: ENHRY, SYGVKD. CDR3 length: 12 residues. Trimming removed 6 bases from V and 8 bases from J, with 13 bases in between. The CDR3 region is CAIRKGDLEAFF. CDR3 in DNA: TGTGCCATCAGGAAGGGGGACCTCGAAGCTTTCTTT.

The rearrangement joins TRBV6-1 to TRBJ1-5; D may be TRBD1 (5 bases). Germline CDR1 MNHNS, CDR2 SASEGT. Trimming left V 7 bases short and J 0 bases short, with 10 bases between. The CDR3 spans 14 residues. The CDR3 loop is CASIVGDSNQPQHF. The CDR3 bases are TGTGCCAGCATCGTAGGGGATAGCAATCAGCCCCAGCATTTT.

The V and J genes are TRBV7-6 and TRBJ2-7; weak D call: TRBD1 (5 bases). This CDR3 has 15 amino acids. CDR1 SGHVS and CDR2 FNYEAQ come from the germline V gene. V was shortened by 3 bases and J by 5 bases, with 17 bases between the two germline ends. The CDR3 DNA follows: TGTGCCAGCAGCTTTCAGGCAGGTTGGGGCGACGAGCAGTACTTC. It is translated as CASSFQAGWGDEQYF. Based on the CDR3 plus reference TRBV7-6 and TRBJ2-7, the full variable domain is GAGVSQSPRYKVTKRGQDVALRCDPISGHVSLYWYRQALGQGPEFLTYFNYEAQQDKSGLPNDRFSAERPEGSISTLTIQRTEQRDSAMYRCASSFQAGWGDEQYFGPGTRLTVT.

This clone has only a few counts. The chain uses TRBV7-8 and TRBJ1-2; 9 nucleotides agree with TRBD1. Germline V gene sequence: CDR1 SGHVS, CDR2 FQNEAQ. The CDR3 is made up of 15 amino acids. Unmatched junction bases numbered 7, after V lost 1 base and J lost 7 bases. The CDR3 nucleotides read TGTGCCAGCAGCTTAGGGCTCGGGGGACAGGGTGGCTACACCTTC. Amino acids: CASSLGLGGQGGYTF. Full variable domain (remainder filled in from reference TRBV7-8 and TRBJ1-2): GAGVSQSPRYKVAKRGQDVALRCDPISGHVSLFWYQQALGQGPEFLTYFQNEAQLDKSGLPSDRFFAERPEGSVSTLKIQRTQQEDSAVYLCASSLGLGGQGGYTFGSGTRLTVV.

The chain carries TRBV7-3 and TRBJ2-3, with 10 bases aligning to TRBD2. J was trimmed by 4 bases and V by 4 bases; bases with no gene match: 2. The CDR3 length is 14 residues. In germline, CDR1 is SGHTA, CDR2 FQGTGA. Here the CDR3 DNA reads TGTGCCAGCAGCTCCGGGACTAGCGCAGATACGCAGTATTTT. The encoded protein is CASSSGTSADTQYF. Based on the CDR3 plus reference TRBV7-3 and TRBJ2-3, the full variable domain is GAGVSQTPSNKVTEKGKYVELRCDPISGHTALYWYRQSLGQGPEFLIYFQGTGAADDSGLPNDRFFAVRPEGSVSTLKIQRTERGDSAVYLCASSSGTSADTQYFGPGTRLTVL.

This chain connects TRBV6-1 to TRBJ1-5; 7 bases are a match to TRBD1. V gave up 4 bases and J gave up 0 bases; unmatched junction bases: 3. Germline V gene data show CDR1 as MNHNS and CDR2 as SASEGT. There are 15 residues in the CDR3. The CDR3 nucleotides read TGTGCCAGCAGTGCCGGGACAGTTAGCAATCAGCCCCAGCATTTT. Its translation is CASSAGTVSNQPQHF.

The genes are TRBV19 and TRBJ2-7; 9 bases are shared with TRBD2. The J segment lost 5 bases and the V segment lost 5 bases, leaving 10 bases of the junction unmatched. Germline CDR1 is LNHDA and CDR2 is SQIVND (reference sequence). The CDR3 loop spans 15 amino acids. The CDR3: CASSYSGGLGNEQYF. As DNA, the CDR3 is TGTGCCAGTAGTTATAGCGGGGGCCTCGGGAACGAGCAGTACTTC.

V is TRBV29-1 and J is TRBJ1-1; 9 nucleotides agree with TRBD1. The CDR3 length is 15 residues. The germline V gene encodes CDR1 SQVTM and CDR2 ANQGSEA. The V gene end was trimmed by 7 bases and the J gene end by 6 bases; junction bases not matched to a gene: 15. Written as DNA, the CDR3 is TGCAGCGCCGCTCCCAATCCTGACAGGGGGGCTGAAGCTTTCTTT. Its protein is CSAAPNPDRGAEAFF.

The chain uses TRBV5-6 and TRBJ1-6; D is uncertain. Trimming removed 2 bases at V and 0 bases at J, with 6 bases between. Germline loops: CDR1 SGHDT, CDR2 YYEEEE. There are 15 residues in the CDR3. The CDR3: CASSLPSSYNSPLHF. In nucleotides, the CDR3 is TGTGCCAGCAGCTTACCGAGCTCCTATAATTCACCCCTCCACTTT.

The V and J genes are TRBV5-1 and TRBJ2-5; 10 bases are a match to TRBD2. In germline, CDR1 is SGHRS, CDR2 YFSETQ. Germline trimming cut 0 bases from V and 4 bases from J; bases unmatched to any gene: 3. The CDR3 is 15 amino acids. Here the CDR3 reads CASSLGAGGPETQYF. As DNA, the CDR3 is TGCGCCAGCAGCTTGGGAGCGGGGGGGCCAGAGACCCAGTACTTC.

J is TRBJ1-1 and V is TRBV19; 10 nucleotides line up with TRBD1. CDR3 length equals 17 residues. V shed 3 bases and J 3 bases; nucleotides not matched to a gene: 10. The germline CDR1 and CDR2 sequences are LNHDA and SQIVND (reference sequence). This CDR3 reads CASSMATGGRGHTEAFF. CDR3 sequence (DNA): TGTGCCAGTAGTATGGCGACAGGGGGCAGGGGGCACACTGAAGCTTTCTTT.

The chain carries TRBV30 and TRBJ2-7; TRBD1 might be the D (5 bases). CDR1 is GTSNPN and CDR2 is SVGIG in the germline V gene (reference sequence). Trimming removed 3 bases at V and 2 bases at J, with 8 bases between. CDR3 length: 12 residues. CDR3 region: CAWSRQPYEQYF. The CDR3 nucleotides read TGTGCCTGGAGCCGACAGCCCTACGAGCAGTACTTC.

The chain recombines TRBV2 with TRBJ1-1; D is possibly TRBD1 (6 bases). The CDR3 runs to 13 residues. V was clipped by 1 base and J by 5 bases, with 8 bases between them. Per the germline V gene, CDR1 is SNHLY and CDR2 is FYNNEI. CDR3 protein: CASSEGQGTEAFF. The DNA for the CDR3 is TGTGCCAGCAGTGAAGGGCAGGGGACTGAAGCTTTCTTT. Using reference TRBV2 and TRBJ1-1 for the parts outside the CDR3, the full variable domain is EPEVTQTPSHQVTQMGQEVILRCVPISNHLYFYWYRQILGQKVEFLVSFYNNEISEKSEIFDDQFSVERPDGSNFTLKIRSTKLEDSAMYFCASSEGQGTEAFFGQGTRLTVV.

The CDR3 DNA follows: TGCGCCAGCGAGATCGGGACTAGCGATTCTTACGAGCAGTACTTC. Its protein is CASEIGTSDSYEQYF. This chain links TRBV5-1 with TRBJ2-7, with TRBD2 matching over 10 bases. With V trimmed by 7 bases and J by 4 bases, 11 bases remained unmatched. The length of the CDR3 is 15 residues. Germline CDR1 and CDR2: SGHRS and YFSETQ.

In this sample, this clone turned up once. The chain is built from TRBV27 and TRBJ2-3; tentatively, D is TRBD2 (5 bases). The V end lost 5 bases, the J end lost 5 bases, and 14 bases lay between the germline ends. The CDR3 is made up of 14 amino acids. The V gene's germline CDR1 is MNHEY and CDR2 SMNVEV (reference sequence). The CDR3: CASSPRGRGDTQYF. The DNA for the CDR3 is TGTGCCAGCAGTCCCAGAGGGCGTGGAGATACGCAGTATTTT.

The chain links TRBV7-3 to TRBJ1-1; D may be TRBD1 (5 bases). Germline V lookup: CDR1 SGHTA, CDR2 FQGTGA. The CDR3 totals 15 residues. V lost 5 bases to trimming and J lost 0 bases, with 13 bases between them. The CDR3 loop is CASSPPGPMNTEAFF. CDR3 sequence (DNA): TGTGCCAGCAGCCCCCCAGGGCCGATGAACACTGAAGCTTTCTTT.

As DNA, the CDR3 is TGTGCCAGCAGCCAGCCGGGGGTCCCTGAAGCTTTCTTT. This gives the protein CASSQPGVPEAFF. V gene TRBV4-2 combines with J gene TRBJ1-1; tentatively, D is TRBD1 (5 bases). The germline V and J ends were trimmed by 3 bases and 6 bases, with 11 bases remaining between them. Per germline, CDR1 LGHNA and CDR2 YNFKEQ. This CDR3 is 13 amino acids long.

This chain connects TRBV7-2 to TRBJ2-1; TRBD2 matches at 9 bases. CDR3 size: 16 residues. Germline V gives CDR1 SGHTA, CDR2 FQGNSA. V lost 4 bases, J lost 6 bases, and 10 bases stayed unmatched. The CDR3 DNA is TGTGCCAGCAGCTCCCGTGATATGCGGGGGGGCAATGAGCAGTTCTTC. It is translated as CASSSRDMRGGNEQFF.

CDR3 in amino acids: CSVVRDRGQPQHF. In nucleotides, the CDR3 is TGCAGCGTTGTCAGGGATCGTGGTCAGCCCCAGCATTTT. This chain connects TRBV29-1 to TRBJ1-5, with D possibly matching TRBD1 (5 bases). This CDR3 is 13 amino acids long. Germline-derived CDR1 and CDR2 are SQVTM and ANQGSEA. Trimming left V 4 bases short and J 6 bases short, with 13 bases between.

The chain employs TRBV11-2 and TRBJ1-3, with no clear D. V lost 3 bases and J lost 0, with 6 bases in between. Germline lookup yields CDR1 SGHAT and CDR2 FQNNGV. This CDR3 has 14 amino acids. The CDR3 DNA follows: TGTGCCAGCAGCTTTAGGAGCTCTGGAAACACCATATATTTT. It translates to CASSFRSSGNTIYF.

This clone appeared a few times. V usage is TRBV11-2 and J usage is TRBJ1-1; possibly TRBD1 for D (5 bases). CDR3 length: 13 amino acids. Germline CDR1 reads SGHAT; CDR2 reads FQNNGV. V gave up 6 bases and J gave up 11 bases, with 19 bases separating them. The CDR3 is CASRFAQGTTAFF. For the CDR3, the DNA is TGTGCCAGCAGGTTCGCCCAGGGCACAACGGCTTTCTTT.

The CDR3 DNA is TGTGCCAGCAGCAAATCTTGGACAGCTTCGAACACCGGGGAGCTGTTTTTT. Encoded protein: CASSKSWTASNTGELFF. The gene calls are TRBV21-1 and TRBJ2-2; no DNA check was done on the table's D call, TRBD1. TRBV21-1 is a documented pseudogene. CDR3 length equals 17 residues.

Of note for this clone: Within the sample, other DNA sequences also encode this same CDR3. The chain is built from TRBV7-2 and TRBJ2-7; no definite D call. The germline V gene encodes CDR1 SGHTA and CDR2 FQGNSA. The CDR3 has 11 amino acids. Deletions cut 2 bases from V and 3 bases from J, with 2 bases between. CDR3 protein: CASSLRYEQYF. In DNA, the CDR3 is TGTGCCAGCAGCTTACGCTACGAGCAGTACTTC.

This clone appeared a few times. The V gene is TRBV28, the J gene TRBJ2-6; 8 nucleotides align to TRBD1. There are 16 residues in the CDR3. The V gene's germline CDR1 is MDHEN and CDR2 SYDVKM. V shed 6 bases and J 0 bases; nucleotides not matched to a gene: 4. The CDR3 loop reads CASSLGQDSGANVLTF. The CDR3 DNA sequence: TGTGCCAGCAGCTTGGGACAGGACTCTGGGGCCAACGTCCTGACTTTC.

The rearrangement joins TRBV7-6 to TRBJ2-3, with TRBD1 identical over 8 bases. CDR1 and CDR2 from the germline V gene are SGHVS and FNYEAQ. The ends lost 4 bases at V and 3 bases at J; junction bases unmatched: 12. This CDR3 comprises 17 residues. Here the CDR3 reads CASSYFPGQVRTDTQYF. The CDR3 nucleotides are TGTGCCAGCAGCTACTTCCCGGGACAGGTCAGGACAGATACGCAGTATTTT.

The gene calls are TRBV19 and TRBJ2-2, with 8 bases fitting TRBD1. With 4 bases clipped from V and 6 bases from J, the junction kept 1 base outside the gene matches. CDR1 LNHDA and CDR2 SQIVND come from the germline V gene (reference sequence). The CDR3 loop spans 13 amino acids. The CDR3 nucleotides read TGTGCCAGTAGTACCAGGGGGCCCGGGGAGCTGTTTTTT. Its protein is CASSTRGPGELFF.

Note on this clone: The junction differs from germline at one of its ends, possibly a read error. This sequence joins TRBV5-4 and TRBJ1-2; no firm D call. The CDR3 totals 17 residues. Germline V gives CDR1 SGHNT, CDR2 YYREEE (reference sequence). The CDR3 DNA follows: TGTGCCAGCAGCTTAGGCTTTGGCCAGATAACTAACTATGGCTACCCCTTC. Residues: CASSLGFGQITNYGYPF.

This sequence joins TRBV13 and TRBJ1-1; D is undetermined. The CDR3 loop spans 13 amino acids. The V end was cut by 5 bases, the J end by 5 bases, with 12 bases between. The germline V gene encodes CDR1 PRHDT and CDR2 FYEKMQ (reference sequence). The CDR3, as DNA: TGTGCCAGCAGCGCGAGAGTGCAAACTGAAGCTTTCTTT. Protein sequence: CASSARVQTEAFF.

CDR3 in DNA: TGTGCCAGTAGTCGACAGGGTGGAGATACGCAGTATTTT. Translating gives CASSRQGGDTQYF. The rearrangement uses TRBV19 and TRBJ2-3; 7 bases line up with TRBD1. The ends lost 5 bases at V and 5 bases at J; junction bases unmatched: 4. Per the germline V gene, CDR1 is LNHDA and CDR2 is SQIVND (reference sequence). The length of the CDR3 is 13 residues.

This chain uses TRBV5-6 with TRBJ2-7; 8 bases match TRBD1. The CDR3 contains 13 residues. Germline values: CDR1 SGHDT, CDR2 YYEEEE. The trim removed 4 bases at V and 9 bases at J, leaving 9 bases unmatched. In DNA, the CDR3 is TGTGCCAGCAGCCCTCGACAGGGGAGCGTGCAGTACTTC. Amino acid sequence: CASSPRQGSVQYF.